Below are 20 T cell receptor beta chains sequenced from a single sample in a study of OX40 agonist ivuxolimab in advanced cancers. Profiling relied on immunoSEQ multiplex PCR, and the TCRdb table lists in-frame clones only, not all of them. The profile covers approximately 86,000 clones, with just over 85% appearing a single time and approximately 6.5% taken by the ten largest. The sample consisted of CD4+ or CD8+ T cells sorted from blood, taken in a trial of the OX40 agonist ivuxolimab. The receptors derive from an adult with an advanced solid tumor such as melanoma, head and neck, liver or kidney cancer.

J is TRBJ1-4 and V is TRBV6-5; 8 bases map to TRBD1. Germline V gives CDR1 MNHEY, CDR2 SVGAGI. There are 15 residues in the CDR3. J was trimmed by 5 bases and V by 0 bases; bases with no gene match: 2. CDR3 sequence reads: CASSYSWTGNEKLFF. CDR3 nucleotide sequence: TGTGCCAGCAGTTACTCGTGGACAGGGAATGAAAAACTGTTTTTT.

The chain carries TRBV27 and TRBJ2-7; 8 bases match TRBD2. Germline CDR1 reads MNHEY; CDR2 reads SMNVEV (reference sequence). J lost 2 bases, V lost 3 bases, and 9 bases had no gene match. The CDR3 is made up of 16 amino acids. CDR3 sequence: CASSLALRGGTYEQYF. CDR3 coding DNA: TGTGCCAGCAGTTTGGCCCTTCGGGGGGGAACCTACGAGCAGTACTTC.

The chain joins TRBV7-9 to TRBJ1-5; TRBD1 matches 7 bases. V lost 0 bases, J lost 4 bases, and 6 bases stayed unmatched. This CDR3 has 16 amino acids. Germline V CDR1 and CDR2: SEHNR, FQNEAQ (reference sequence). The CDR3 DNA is TGTGCCAGCAGCTTAGCGCTTGACAGGGTGAATCAGCCCCAGCATTTT. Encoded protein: CASSLALDRVNQPQHF.

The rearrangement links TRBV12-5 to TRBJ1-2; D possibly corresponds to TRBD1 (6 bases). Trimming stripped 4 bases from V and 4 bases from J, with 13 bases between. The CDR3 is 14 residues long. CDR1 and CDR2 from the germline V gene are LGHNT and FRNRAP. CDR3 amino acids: CASGYSGGGYGYTF. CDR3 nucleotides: TGTGCTAGTGGTTATTCTGGGGGCGGCTATGGCTACACCTTC.

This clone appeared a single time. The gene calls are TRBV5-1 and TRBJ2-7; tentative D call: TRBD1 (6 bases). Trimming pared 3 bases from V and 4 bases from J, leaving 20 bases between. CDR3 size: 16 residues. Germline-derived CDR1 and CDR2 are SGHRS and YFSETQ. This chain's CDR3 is CASSSRGAGGVYEQYF. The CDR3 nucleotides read TGCGCCAGCAGCTCAAGAGGTGCTGGGGGCGTTTACGAGCAGTACTTC.

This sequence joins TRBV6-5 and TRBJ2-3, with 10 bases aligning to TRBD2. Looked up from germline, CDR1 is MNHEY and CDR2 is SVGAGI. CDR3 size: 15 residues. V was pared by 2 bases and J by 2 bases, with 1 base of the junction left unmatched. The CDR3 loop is CASSYLAGDTDTQYF. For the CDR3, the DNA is TGTGCCAGCAGTTACCTAGCGGGAGACACAGATACGCAGTATTTT.

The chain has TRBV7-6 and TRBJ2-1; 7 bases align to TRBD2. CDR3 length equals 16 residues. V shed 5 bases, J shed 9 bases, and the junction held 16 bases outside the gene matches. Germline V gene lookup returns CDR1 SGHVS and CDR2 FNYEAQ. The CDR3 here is CASSPGPREYIGEQFF. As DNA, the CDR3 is TGTGCCAGCAGCCCAGGCCCGCGGGAGTATATCGGTGAGCAGTTCTTC.

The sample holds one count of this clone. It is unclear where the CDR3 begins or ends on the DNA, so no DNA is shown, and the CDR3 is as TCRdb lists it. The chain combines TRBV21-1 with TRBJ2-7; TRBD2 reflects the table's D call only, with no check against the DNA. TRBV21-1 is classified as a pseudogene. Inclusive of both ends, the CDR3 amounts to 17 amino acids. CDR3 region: CASSKALVGGGSYEQYF.

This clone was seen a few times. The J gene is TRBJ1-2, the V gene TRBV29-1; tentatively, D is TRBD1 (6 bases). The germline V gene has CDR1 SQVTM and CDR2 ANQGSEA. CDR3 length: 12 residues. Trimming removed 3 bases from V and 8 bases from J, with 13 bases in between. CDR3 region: CSVEEGGGGYTF. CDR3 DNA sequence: TGCAGCGTTGAGGAGGGGGGAGGAGGCTACACCTTC.

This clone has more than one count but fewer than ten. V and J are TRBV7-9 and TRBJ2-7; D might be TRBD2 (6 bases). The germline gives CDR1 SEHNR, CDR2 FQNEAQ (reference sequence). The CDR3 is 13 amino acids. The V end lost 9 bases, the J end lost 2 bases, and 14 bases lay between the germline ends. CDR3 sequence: CASRDGGAYEQYF. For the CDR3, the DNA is TGTGCCAGTAGAGATGGAGGGGCCTACGAGCAGTACTTC.

The CDR3 DNA reads as TGTGCCAGCTCAGAAGACAAGGTGGTAGCTGGAAACACCATATATTTT. Amino acid sequence: CASSEDKVVAGNTIYF. The V gene is TRBV18, the J gene TRBJ1-3; no clear D. Trimming took 5 bases from V and 2 from J, leaving 16 bases between them. The CDR3 extends over 16 amino acids. Germline lookup yields CDR1 KGHSH and CDR2 LQKENI.

The CDR3 is CASSPTGLADGYTF. The DNA of the CDR3 is TGTGCCAGCAGCCCTACAGGGTTGGCCGATGGCTACACCTTC. The chain has TRBV7-9 and TRBJ1-2; D is possibly TRBD1 (6 bases). The CDR3 extends over 14 amino acids. Trimming cost V 5 bases and J 6 bases, with 16 bases left between them. CDR1 and CDR2 from the germline V gene are SEHNR and FQNEAQ (reference sequence).

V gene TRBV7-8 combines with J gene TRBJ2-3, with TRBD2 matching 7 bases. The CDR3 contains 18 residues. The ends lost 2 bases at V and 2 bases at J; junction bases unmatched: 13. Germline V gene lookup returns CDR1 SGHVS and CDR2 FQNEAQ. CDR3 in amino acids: CASSLRPSGKRNTDTQYF. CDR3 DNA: TGTGCCAGCAGCTTAAGGCCTAGCGGCAAACGGAACACAGATACGCAGTATTTT.

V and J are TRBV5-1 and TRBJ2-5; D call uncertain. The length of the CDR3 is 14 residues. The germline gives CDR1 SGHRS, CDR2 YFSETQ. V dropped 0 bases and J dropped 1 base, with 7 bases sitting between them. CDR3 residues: CASSLVSTQETQYF. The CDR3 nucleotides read TGCGCCAGCAGCTTGGTGTCTACCCAAGAGACCCAGTACTTC.

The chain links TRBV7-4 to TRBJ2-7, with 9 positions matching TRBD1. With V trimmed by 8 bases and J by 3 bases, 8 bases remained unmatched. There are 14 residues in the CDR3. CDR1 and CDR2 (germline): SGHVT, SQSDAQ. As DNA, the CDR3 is TGTGCCAGCGGCCCCGGGACAGGGCTCTACGAGCAGTACTTC. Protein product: CASGPGTGLYEQYF.

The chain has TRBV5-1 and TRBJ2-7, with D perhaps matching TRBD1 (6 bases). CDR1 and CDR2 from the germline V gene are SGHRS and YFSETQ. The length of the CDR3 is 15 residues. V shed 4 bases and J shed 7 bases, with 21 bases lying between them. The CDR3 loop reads CASSPLGAFAGEQYF. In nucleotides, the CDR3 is TGCGCCAGCAGCCCTCTGGGGGCGTTCGCTGGGGAGCAGTACTTC.

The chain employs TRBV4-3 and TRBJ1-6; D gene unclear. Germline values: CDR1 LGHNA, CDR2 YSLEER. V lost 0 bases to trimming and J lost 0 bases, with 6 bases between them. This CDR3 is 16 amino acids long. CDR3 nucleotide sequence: TGCGCCAGCAGCCAAGATTACGGCTCCTATAATTCACCCCTCCACTTT. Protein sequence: CASSQDYGSYNSPLHF.

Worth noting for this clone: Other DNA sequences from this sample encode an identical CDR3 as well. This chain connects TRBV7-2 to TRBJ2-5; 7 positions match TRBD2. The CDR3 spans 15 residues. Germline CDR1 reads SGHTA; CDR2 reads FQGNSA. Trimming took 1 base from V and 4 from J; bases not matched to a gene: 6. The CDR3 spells CASSLVGGEVETQYF. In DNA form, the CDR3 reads TGTGCCAGCAGCTTAGTTGGGGGGGAGGTAGAGACCCAGTACTTC.

The DNA for the CDR3 is TGCGCCAGCAGCCCTCGCTGGGACAACATGAACACTGAAGCTTTCTTT. Residues: CASSPRWDNMNTEAFF. The rearrangement uses TRBV5-1 and TRBJ1-1; TRBD1 might be the D (6 bases). Per germline, CDR1 SGHRS and CDR2 YFSETQ. The CDR3 length is 16 residues. The V end was cut by 4 bases, the J end by 0 bases, with 16 bases between.

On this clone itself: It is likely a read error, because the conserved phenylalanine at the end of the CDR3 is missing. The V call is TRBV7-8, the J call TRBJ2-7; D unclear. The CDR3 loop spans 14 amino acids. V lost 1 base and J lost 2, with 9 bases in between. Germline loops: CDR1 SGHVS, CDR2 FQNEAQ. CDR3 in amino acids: CASSLEFGAYEQYL. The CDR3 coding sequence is TGTGCCAGCAGCTTAGAGTTTGGGGCCTACGAGCAGTACCTC.